This entry features one TCR beta chain sequence. What this receptor recognizes is not known. No qualities accompany the bases; no much larger clone lies one base away. The sample originates from a study of cytomegalovirus exposure and HLA in healthy donors (dated by TCRdb to 2015 to 2018). Turning to the overall study: In an earlier analysis of 587 of the donors, 276 Gb of sequence data and approximately 120 million unique TCR beta sequences from about 179 million T cells were reported. HLA typing covered class I and class II loci at four-digit resolution. About 300 gigabases of sequencing data and 78 million or so unique TCR sequences were included in an early release covering 550 to 800 HLA-typed donors. An earlier analysis of approximately 580 of the donors used high-throughput TCR beta sequencing to judge whether each TCR beta V gene segment behaved as functional or pseudogenic. In a later analysis, previously published TCR beta repertoires from 500 to 750 donors were re-analyzed and high-resolution HLA genotyping was added so that TCR occurrence patterns could be studied. In a later genetic analysis, genome-wide SNP genotypes for about 55% of the roughly 700 donors were used, and that subset was treated as a discovery cohort. Several DR-DQ haplotypes were treated as single units for association and clustering because of strong linkage in the cohort. The study used immunosequencing to profile the T cell repertoires of hundreds of subjects and linked those repertoires to cytomegalovirus serostatus. Among several hundred genotyped donors of the cohort, an average of around 250,000 unique TCR beta nucleotide sequences was sequenced per donor, of which roughly 17% were non-productive. In the later analysis, no new phenotypic data were used to find candidate immune exposures; instead, reliance was placed on TCR beta sequences and their occurrence across donors. Donor age, sex, ethnicity and CMV serostatus were compiled together with the repertoire data. The genetic ancestry cluster associated with self-reported Caucasian donors included 80% to 90% of the roughly 400 genotyped donors. A separate validation cohort of roughly 120 different subjects was used in addition to the roughly 620-subject first cohort. The number of donors typed differed by locus, with about 629-630 for A, B, C, DRB1 and DQB1, around 500 for DQA1, about 610 for DPA1, and some 440 for DPB1. Every discovery cohort repertoire had been produced on one sequencing platform. The study aimed to test whether cataloging public T cell receptors could reveal signatures of past pathogen exposure. To predict cytomegalovirus infection status, the study combined high-throughput TCR immunosequencing, statistical association of individual TCRs with disease status, and machine learning. The paper's findings and limits, for the study overall: In an earlier analysis of about 600 of the donors, most TCR beta V segments appeared in productive rearrangements about 87% or about 30% of the time, broadly matching IMGT annotations. For the cohort, immune exposure information was limited to CMV serostatus. Compared with the approximately 700-donor mean, donors in an Asian-associated ancestry cluster had fewer N-insertions in productive TCRs, according to a later genetic analysis. In both the original and validation cohorts, the classifier was reported to diagnose cytomegalovirus status with high specificity and sensitivity. A few of the identified cytomegalovirus-associated TCR beta chains were confirmed in vitro to be specific for cytomegalovirus antigens. The study gave a list of some 150 TCR beta chains associated with cytomegalovirus. According to a later analysis, parvovirus B19, influenza, CMV and Epstein-Barr virus appeared linked to several top co-occurrence clusters. A cluster of highly shared sequence variants was judged likely to represent a technical artifact of the sequencing pipeline. Correlated functional status among segregating V segments might be attributable to linkage disequilibrium, but an unknown experimental factor could not be ruled out. Most TCR sequences were seen in very few donors, while some public TCRs were found in many individuals. In a later genetic analysis, a missense DCLRE1C variant was associated with V-gene and J-gene trimming of TCR beta chains, and the association was replicated in an independent cohort. Because the 87-base-pair reads could not distinguish some IMGT-functional V segments, including TRBV6-2 and TRBV6-3, those segments were excluded. At a false discovery rate of 0.05, a later analysis linked fewer than 20,000 TCR beta sequences to specific HLA alleles. Roughly uniform sequencing depth across donors was assumed in presence/absence analyses, although this assumption may not hold. Strong co-occurrence of HLA alleles, especially DR and DQ, made assigning TCR associations to individual alleles difficult. In a later analysis, HLA-associated TCR beta chains showed more clonal expansion and lower generation probabilities than non-associated chains that were equally common. In a later analysis, the rate of TCR association differed among HLA loci, with DRB1 alleles having the most associated TCRs and HLA-C alleles having the fewest. A later analysis found that most CMV-associated TCR beta chains appeared HLA-restricted, with HLA associations seemingly driven largely by CMV exposure. Approximately 16 rarely observed V segments, including chromosome 9 orphons, were excluded from the earlier analysis of several hundred of the donors because counts were too low. Only TCR beta chains were sequenced in this cohort, and the absence of alpha or paired-chain data limited detectable features. HLA typing was unavailable for some donors at each locus, so association tests used only the typed subset. The authors suggested that the approach could potentially be generalized to other disease states and immunological phenotypes. A further reported finding was that TCR beta sequences accurately predicted the HLA-A and HLA-B alleles for most subjects in the first cohort.

Trimming at the junction amounts to 0 bases on V and 0 bases on J, and the germline ends lie 9 bases apart. There are 16 amino acids in the CDR3, from cysteine to phenylalanine inclusive. Just the 48-base CDR3 DNA is kept, in frame starting at base 1. The germline V gene supplies CDR1 MNHEY and CDR2 SVGAGI. The cohort comprised 666 healthy bone marrow donors. Cohort members were all nominally healthy when sampled, although unrecorded immune exposures were likely present. The donor was CMV seronegative and was included in the group of a few hundred seronegative cohort members. Each donor provided a peripheral blood sample, and peripheral blood mononuclear cells were used for TCR beta sequencing. Genomic DNA was extracted from the blood cell samples with the Qiagen DNeasy Blood Extraction Kit. Library generation was performed with the immunoSEQ multiplex PCR assay. The multiplex PCR relied on a mix of 60 forward primers for TCR Vbeta segments and 13 reverse primers for TCR Jbeta segments. A multiplex PCR assay on genomic DNA amplified the CDR3 region of rearranged TCR beta genes. The amplified TCR beta libraries were sequenced on the Illumina HiSeq System as 87-base-pair reads. For the original study's pipeline: In a later analysis, tens of millions of unique TCR beta chains were counted across the 666 repertoires, and some 10 million of these chains were shared by at least two donors. To remove PCR and sequencing errors, raw reads were error-corrected and collapsed into unique sequences using a nearest-neighbor algorithm that merged closely related sequences. CDR3 sequences were aligned to IMGT reference sequences to assign V, D and J gene segments. For a sequence to be retained, a match of at least six nucleotides was required to both a V gene segment and a J gene segment. A rearrangement counted as productive if the CDR3 had no stop codons and remained in frame with V and J, and every other rearrangement counted as non-productive. CDR3 was defined by IMGT convention, running from the second conserved V-encoded cysteine to the conserved J-encoded phenylalanine. The earlier analysis of about 560 of the donors excluded any sequence lacking an unambiguous match to a single V gene segment. An earlier analysis of about 590 of the donors classified V segments as functional when productive rearrangements were above 56.7% and as segregating when the standard deviation between donors was above 5%. A statistical classification framework was built for diagnosing cytomegalovirus status from the catalog of TCR beta chain sequences. A later analysis assigned V and J genes by comparing TCR nucleotide sequences with IMGT/GENE-DB human TR gene sequences. Using the TCRdist pipeline, a later analysis assigned CDR3 sequences along with most-parsimonious VDJ recombination scenarios. In a later analysis, each TCR beta chain was defined by its CDR3 amino acid sequence together with its V-gene family, and reads lacking a unique V-gene family were excluded. In a later analysis, 550 to 650 highly shared, low-generation-probability nucleotide sequences were removed to address suspected cross-contamination and a sequencing artifact. In a later analysis, a clonal expansion index was calculated for each public chain from normalized within-repertoire ranks of inferred template counts. Generation probabilities in a later analysis came from a VDJ recombination model fitted to out-of-frame rearrangements, and those results were checked against IGoR. A later analysis scored TCR-TCR, TCR-HLA and TCR-CMV co-occurrence with hypergeometric tests, applying a repertoire-size bias correction to TCR pairs. False discovery rates were estimated in a later analysis by permuting HLA or CMV assignments 20 times. In a later analysis, co-occurring TCRs were grouped with DBSCAN, and TCRdist sequence similarity was added when clustering was performed within HLA-allele-positive subsets. Repertoires with fewer than 30,000 or more than 120,000 public chains, plus five repertoires with anomalous nucleotide sharing, were excluded from co-occurrence clustering. This is the immuneACCESS table as TCRdb keeps it, with only in-frame sequences that have V and J called. A part of the clones is gone; compared with another copy, unresolved V genes explain less than half, and the rest is unexplained. The V and J calls and clone size are taken from that table; D and trimming were inferred from the DNA. The sample has 190,000 or so clones on record, around 83% of them singletons. The biggest ten clones account for 1.6% of the sample.

Recombination connected TRBV6-5 to TRBJ1-3; TRBD1 might be the D gene, on 5 matching bases. This receptor was taken from a man aged 45 to 65 in good health and CMV-seronegative. Sequenced sample: PBMCs. The nucleotide sequence reads as follows: TGTGCCAGCAGTTACTCGGGGCAGGCCTCTGGAAACACCATATATTTT. Translation gives CASSYSGQASGNTIYF.